These 23 T cell receptor beta chains were all obtained from the same sample, sequenced in a study of regulatory T cells in long-lasting Graves disease. Investigators prepared the TCR beta libraries by applying iRepertoire HTBI primers and Arm-PCR of CDR3 regions. TCRdb independently ran MiXCR on the multiplex PCR reads; one entry per CDR3 protein. The sample carries 400,000 to 500,000 distinct CDR3 sequences, approximately 16% recorded once. Time point reported: newly diagnosed GD, antithyroid drugs for less than 3 months. Making the TCR library involved RNA that had been extracted from PBMCs. This same sample was also taken into another study, of T cells in Graves' hyperthyroidism and ophthalmopathy.

The specimen was peripheral blood mononuclear cells (PBMCs), collected at new diagnosis, from a patient treated with antithyroid drugs. The receptors stem from a woman under 30 with Graves disease.

The chain is built from TRBV20-1 and TRBJ2-2; 7 bases are shared with TRBD2. This CDR3 contains 15 residues. CDR1 and CDR2 (germline): DFQATT, SNEGSKA (reference sequence). V gave up 4 bases and J gave up 1 base; unmatched junction bases: 6. In nucleotides, the CDR3 is TGCAGTGCTAAGTGGGGGGGGTGGAACACCGGGGAGCTGTTTTTT. Translating it yields CSAKWGGWNTGELFF.

This clonotype occurred a few times. The chain links TRBV20-1 to TRBJ2-3, with TRBD1 as a possible D gene (6 bases). V was trimmed by 3 bases and J by 3 bases, leaving 25 bases between them. CDR3 length equals 18 residues. Germline V gene sequence: CDR1 DFQATT, CDR2 SNEGSKA (reference sequence). DNA for the CDR3: TGCAGTGCTAGTGCAAATGCTATCGGCAGGGGTTTGACAGATACGCAGTATTTT. Encoded protein: CSASANAIGRGLTDTQYF.

CDR3 nucleotides: TGTGCCAGCAGTCCCGCGGGAGGAGTGTCCTACGAGCAGTACTTC. This gives the protein CASSPAGGVSYEQYF. The J gene is TRBJ2-7, the V gene TRBV28; 8 positions match TRBD2. The CDR3 contains 15 residues. CDR1 MDHEN and CDR2 SYDVKM come from the germline V gene. Trimming at V came to 5 bases and at J to 1 base, leaving 7 bases not matched to a gene. The full variable domain, with the rest looked up from reference TRBV28 and TRBJ2-7, is DVKVTQSSRYLVKRTGEKVFLECVQDMDHENMFWYRQDPGLGLRLIYFSYDVKMKEKGDIPEGYSVSREKKERFSLILESASTNQTSMYLCASSPAGGVSYEQYFGPGTRLTVT.

This clonotype was observed at least ten times. The CDR3 spells CASSLLALATYNEQFF. The DNA for the CDR3 is TGTGCCAGCAGCTTACTAGCCCTAGCCACCTACAATGAGCAGTTCTTC. This chain joins TRBV7-3 and TRBJ2-1; a possible D gene is TRBD2 (5 bases). V lost 2 bases, J lost 2 bases, and 13 bases lay in between. This CDR3 spans 16 amino acids. Germline V gene data show CDR1 as SGHTA and CDR2 as FQGTGA.

This clonotype was found many times. This chain links TRBV28 with TRBJ2-7; TRBD2 aligns across 8 bases. This CDR3 contains 18 residues. Trimming at V came to 5 bases and at J to 3 bases, leaving 18 bases not matched to a gene. Germline CDR1 is MDHEN and CDR2 is SYDVKM. The CDR3 sequence is CASSTLPQRGRLVYEQYF. The CDR3 DNA follows: TGTGCCAGCAGTACACTCCCCCAGCGCGGGAGGTTAGTCTACGAGCAGTACTTC.

This clonotype has a count of ten or more. V usage is TRBV11-3 and J usage is TRBJ2-1; TRBD1 might be the D (6 bases). V dropped 1 base and J dropped 9 bases, with 25 bases sitting between them. This CDR3 region has 18 residues. Germline CDR1 and CDR2: SGHNT and YENEEA. The CDR3 DNA follows: TGTGCCAGCAGCTTAGGCGTTGGGGGACATGGTTTGGTCGGTGAGCAGTTCTTC. Translated: CASSLGVGGHGLVGEQFF.

The table lists this clonotype with many counts. The chain joins TRBV5-1 to TRBJ1-4, with D maybe TRBD1 (5 bases). V was pared by 4 bases and J by 5 bases, with 15 bases between. The CDR3 contains 15 residues. In germline, CDR1 is SGHRS, CDR2 YFSETQ. The CDR3 region is CASSPGTADNEKLFF. The CDR3 DNA follows: TGCGCCAGCAGCCCAGGGACGGCCGACAATGAAAAACTGTTTTTT.

For this clonotype: A read error likely explains this, since a far larger clone differs by one base. V is TRBV20-1 and J is TRBJ2-4; D is possibly TRBD1 (5 bases). The CDR3 loop spans 14 amino acids. Germline CDR1 DFQATT, CDR2 SNEGSKA (reference sequence). Trimming took off 5 bases at V and 13 bases at J, with 24 bases between the two ends. As DNA, the CDR3 is TGCAGTGCTCCGGACAAGAGCTCCTACAATGAGCAGTACTTC. Residues: CSAPDKSSYNEQYF.

In its sample, this clonotype was seen a few times. The chain recombines TRBV12-3 or TRBV12-4 with TRBJ2-7; D unresolved. The germline V and J ends were trimmed by 3 bases and 4 bases, with 16 bases remaining between them. There are 15 residues in the CDR3. In DNA form, the CDR3 reads TGTGCCAGCAGTTTTTCGGGTGGCCTTACATACGAGCAGTACTTC. Amino acids: CASSFSGGLTYEQYF.

In this sample, this clonotype turned up a few times. The genes are TRBV5-4 and TRBJ2-7, with a weak D call TRBD1 (6 bases). Germline V gene sequence: CDR1 SGHNT, CDR2 YYREEE (reference sequence). CDR3 length: 15 residues. Trimming cost V 0 bases and J 3 bases, with 13 bases left between them. CDR3 in amino acids: CASSLDPTGLYEQYF. The CDR3 DNA reads TGTGCCAGCAGCTTGGACCCGACAGGCCTCTACGAGCAGTACTTC.

This clonotype has at least ten counts. The chain combines TRBV5-1 with TRBJ2-3; D is unresolved. The germline CDR1 and CDR2 sequences are SGHRS and YFSETQ. The CDR3 totals 15 residues. Trimming shortened V by 0 bases and J by 0 bases, and 8 bases separated the two germline ends. CDR3: CASSLESRSTDTQYF. Written as DNA, the CDR3 is TGCGCCAGCAGCTTGGAAAGCCGGAGCACAGATACGCAGTATTTT.

This clonotype has ten or more counts. This chain links TRBV12-3 or TRBV12-4 with TRBJ2-7; D gene unclear. The CDR3 is 13 residues long. Trimming cost V 7 bases and J 0 bases, with 10 bases left between them. The CDR3 DNA sequence: TGTGCCAGCATGAGGCAGAGCTCCTACGAGCAGTACTTC. This sequence encodes CASMRQSSYEQYF.

This clonotype was observed at least ten times. The chain combines TRBV5-4 with TRBJ1-4; TRBD1 aligns across 7 bases. This CDR3 is built from 17 residues. Germline CDR1 reads SGHNT; CDR2 reads YYREEE (reference sequence). J lost 4 bases, V lost 4 bases, and 13 bases had no gene match. The CDR3 here is CASSLKQGMSGNEKLFF. The CDR3, as DNA: TGTGCCAGCAGCCTTAAACAGGGGATGAGCGGTAATGAAAAACTGTTTTTT. Full variable domain (remainder filled in from reference TRBV5-4 and TRBJ1-4): ETGVTQSPTHLIKTRGQQVTLRCSSQSGHNTVSWYQQALGQGPQFIFQYYREEENGRGNFPPRFSGLQFPNYSSELNVNALELDDSALYLCASSLKQGMSGNEKLFFGSGTQLSVL.

This clonotype was detected only once. The chain couples TRBV29-1 to TRBJ2-3; no reliable D call. The CDR3 loop spans 12 amino acids. V was shortened by 6 bases and J by 0 bases, with 7 bases between the two germline ends. The germline CDR1 and CDR2 sequences are SQVTM and ANQGSEA. CDR3 sequence: CSVLTSTDTQYF. For the CDR3, the DNA is TGCAGCGTCCTGACTAGCACAGATACGCAGTATTTT.

This clonotype was recorded many times. V and J are TRBV27 and TRBJ1-1; D ambiguous. Trimming left V 6 bases short and J 0 bases short, with 11 bases between. This CDR3 is 14 amino acids long. Germline V gene sequence: CDR1 MNHEY, CDR2 SMNVEV (reference sequence). CDR3 protein: CASSLVGLNTEAFF. CDR3 sequence (DNA): TGTGCCAGCAGCTTAGTCGGACTGAACACTGAAGCTTTCTTT.

The chain joins TRBV7-9 to TRBJ2-3; a possible D gene is TRBD2 (5 bases). V lost 2 bases to trimming and J lost 2 bases, with 11 bases between them. Germline V gene lookup returns CDR1 SEHNR and CDR2 FQNEAQ (reference sequence). The CDR3 covers 15 residues. The CDR3 sequence: CASSLSGSDTDTQYF. Written as DNA, the CDR3 is TGTGCCAGCAGCTTAAGTGGGAGCGACACAGATACGCAGTATTTT.

In its sample, this clonotype was seen many times. This rearrangement joins TRBV12-3 or TRBV12-4 to TRBJ2-1; 11 positions match TRBD1. This CDR3 has 15 amino acids. J lost 7 bases, V lost 6 bases, and 8 bases had no gene match. CDR3 nucleotide sequence: TGTGCCAGCAGCCTTGGACAGGGGGCATGGAATGAGCAGTTCTTC. Protein: CASSLGQGAWNEQFF.

The chain couples TRBV19 to TRBJ1-2; a possible D gene is TRBD1 (5 bases). Looked up from germline, CDR1 is LNHDA and CDR2 is SQIVND (reference sequence). V was clipped by 3 bases and J by 6 bases, with 11 bases between them. CDR3 size: 13 residues. CDR3 DNA: TGTGCCAGTAGTATGTGGGGGGTTGATGGCTACACCTTC. Protein: CASSMWGVDGYTF.

This clonotype was detected many times. The CDR3 sequence is CASRVSLLGEQFF. For the CDR3, the DNA is TGTGCCAGCAGGGTGTCCCTTCTCGGTGAGCAGTTCTTC. The rearrangement uses TRBV27 and TRBJ2-1; unclear D gene. The CDR3 is 13 amino acids. The V end lost 6 bases, the J end lost 9 bases, and 15 bases lay between the germline ends. Germline lookup yields CDR1 MNHEY and CDR2 SMNVEV (reference sequence).

This clonotype was observed at least ten times. The V call is TRBV2, the J call TRBJ2-6, with D unclear. V lost 2 bases and J lost 2, with 4 bases in between. The CDR3 spans 14 residues. In germline, CDR1 is SNHLY, CDR2 FYNNEI. CDR3 DNA sequence: TGTGCCAGCAGTGAACAACCTGGGGCCAACGTCCTGACTTTC. Protein: CASSEQPGANVLTF.

The chain employs TRBV5-6 and TRBJ1-2; D possibly corresponds to TRBD1 (5 bases). CDR1 and CDR2 from the germline V gene are SGHDT and YYEEEE. V dropped 3 bases and J dropped 5 bases, with 17 bases sitting between them. The CDR3 extends over 15 amino acids. This CDR3 reads CASSYQGARAYGYTF. The CDR3 bases are TGTGCCAGCAGCTATCAAGGGGCTAGGGCTTATGGCTACACCTTC.

The CDR3 DNA reads TGCAGTGCTCTAGAGAGGACCAAGTCGCAGGGCATTCAGTACTTC. Translated, it gives CSALERTKSQGIQYF. The rearrangement links TRBV20-1 to TRBJ2-4; possible D gene TRBD1, 5 bases. Germline V gene data show CDR1 as DFQATT and CDR2 as SNEGSKA (reference sequence). The CDR3 has 15 amino acids. V was clipped by 5 bases and J by 9 bases, with 23 bases between them.

This clonotype was seen repeatedly, ten times or more. The chain is built from TRBV28 and TRBJ1-5, with TRBD1 as a possible D gene (6 bases). This CDR3 is 13 amino acids long. V dropped 7 bases and J dropped 7 bases, with 14 bases sitting between them. Germline lookup yields CDR1 MDHEN and CDR2 SYDVKM. The CDR3 nucleotides read TGTGCCAGCACCCAGGGGAGGGGGCAGCCCCAGCATTTT. Amino acids: CASTQGRGQPQHF.